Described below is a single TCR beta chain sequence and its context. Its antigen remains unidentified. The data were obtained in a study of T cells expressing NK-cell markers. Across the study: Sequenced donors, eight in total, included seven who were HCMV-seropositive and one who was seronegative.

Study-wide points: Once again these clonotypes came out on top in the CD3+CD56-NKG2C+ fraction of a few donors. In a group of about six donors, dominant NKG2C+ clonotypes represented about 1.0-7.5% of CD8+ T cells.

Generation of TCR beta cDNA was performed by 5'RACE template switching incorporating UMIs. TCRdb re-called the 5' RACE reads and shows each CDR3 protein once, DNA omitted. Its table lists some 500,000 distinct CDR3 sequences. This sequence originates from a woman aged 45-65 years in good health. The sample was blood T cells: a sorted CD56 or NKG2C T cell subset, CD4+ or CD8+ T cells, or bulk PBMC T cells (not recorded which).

CDR3 protein: CASSREEVTETQYF. The chain carries TRBV5-6 and TRBJ2-5; TCRdb gives TRBD2 as the D gene, but with no DNA this cannot be confirmed. CDR1 and CDR2 (germline): SGHDT, YYEEEE. CDR3 size: 14 residues.